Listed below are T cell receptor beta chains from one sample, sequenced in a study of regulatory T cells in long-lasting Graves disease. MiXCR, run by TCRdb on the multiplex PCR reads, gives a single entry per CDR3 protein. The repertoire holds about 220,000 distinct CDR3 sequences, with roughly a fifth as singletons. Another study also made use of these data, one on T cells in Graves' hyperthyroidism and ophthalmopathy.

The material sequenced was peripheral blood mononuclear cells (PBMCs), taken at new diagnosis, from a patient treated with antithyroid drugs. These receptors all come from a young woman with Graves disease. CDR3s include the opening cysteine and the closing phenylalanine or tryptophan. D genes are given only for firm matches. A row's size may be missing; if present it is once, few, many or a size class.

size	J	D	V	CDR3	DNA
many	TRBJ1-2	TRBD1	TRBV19	CASLGQFYGYTF	TGTGCCAGTTTGGGACAGTTCTATGGCTACACCTTC
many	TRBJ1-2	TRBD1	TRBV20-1	CSAIAQGVDGYTF	TGCAGTGCTATAGCCCAGGGGGTGGATGGCTACACCTTC
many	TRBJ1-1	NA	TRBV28	CASSFRKVQNTEAFF	TGTGCCAGCAGTTTTCGCAAGGTCCAGAACACTGAAGCTTTCTTT
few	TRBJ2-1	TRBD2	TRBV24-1	CATSVSSGGPRFF	TGTGCCACCAGTGTAAGTAGCGGGGGGCCCAGGTTCTTC
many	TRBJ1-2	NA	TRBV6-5	CASSYSNPRADGYTF	TGTGCCAGCAGTTACTCAAATCCCAGGGCGGATGGCTACACCTTC
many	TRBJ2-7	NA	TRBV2	CASESGLASYEQYF	TGTGCCAGCGAGTCGGGTCTAGCTTCCTACGAGCAGTACTTC
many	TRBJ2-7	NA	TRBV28	CASRTRDGSYEQYF	TGTGCCAGCAGGACCCGGGACGGCTCCTACGAGCAGTACTTC
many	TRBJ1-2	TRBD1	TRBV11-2	CASSLDPTGIYGYTF	TGTGCCAGCAGCTTAGACCCGACAGGGATCTATGGCTACACCTTC
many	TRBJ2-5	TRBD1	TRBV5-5	CASSLGGTGGETQYF	TGTGCCAGCAGCTTGGGAGGGACAGGGGGAGAGACCCAGTACTTC
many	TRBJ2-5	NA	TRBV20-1	CSARWETQYF	TGCAGTGCTAGGTGGGAGACCCAGTACTTC
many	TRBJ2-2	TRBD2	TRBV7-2	CASSPLTSGTGELFF	TGTGCCAGCAGCCCGCTGACTAGCGGGACTGGGGAGCTGTTTTTT
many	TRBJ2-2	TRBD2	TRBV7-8	CASSLLGRAGANTGELFF	TGTGCCAGCAGCCTTCTGGGGCGAGCGGGGGCCAACACCGGGGAGCTGTTTTTT
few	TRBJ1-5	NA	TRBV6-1	CASSGGGYSNQPQHF	TGTGCCAGCAGTGGAGGGGGGTATAGCAATCAGCCCCAGCATTTT
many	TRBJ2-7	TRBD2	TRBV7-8	CASSFRTSGRARYEQYF	TGTGCCAGCAGCTTCCGGACTAGCGGGAGGGCGCGGTACGAGCAGTACTTC
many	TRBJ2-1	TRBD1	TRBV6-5	CASSYRKGARNEQFF	TGTGCCAGCAGTTACAGGAAGGGGGCGCGGAATGAGCAGTTCTTC
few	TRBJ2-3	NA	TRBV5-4	CASSLTGGGTDTQYF	TGTGCCAGCAGCTTGACGGGGGGCGGCACAGATACGCAGTATTTT
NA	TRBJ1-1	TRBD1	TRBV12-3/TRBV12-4	CASSQGNAWDRGLDTEAFF	TGTGCCAGCAGTCAGGGGAATGCTTGGGACAGGGGGTTGGACACTGAAGCTTTCTTT
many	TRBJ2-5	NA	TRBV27	CASSFEGPGETQYF	TGTGCCAGCAGTTTTGAGGGGCCCGGGGAGACCCAGTACTTC
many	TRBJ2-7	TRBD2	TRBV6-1	CASVDLAGDYEQYF	TGTGCCAGCGTGGATCTTGCGGGGGACTACGAGCAGTACTTC
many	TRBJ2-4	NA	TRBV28	CASSLGSAKNIQYF	TGTGCCAGCAGTTTAGGGTCAGCCAAAAACATTCAGTACTTC
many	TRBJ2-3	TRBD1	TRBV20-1	CSAPTGALFTDTQYF	TGCAGTGCCCCGACAGGGGCTTTATTCACAGATACGCAGTATTTT
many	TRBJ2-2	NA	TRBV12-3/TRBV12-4	CASKESGPGELFF	TGTGCCAGCAAAGAGAGTGGGCCCGGGGAGCTGTTTTTT
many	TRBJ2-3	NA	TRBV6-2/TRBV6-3	CASSSQGTDTQYF	TGTGCCAGCAGTAGCCAGGGGACAGATACGCAGTATTTT
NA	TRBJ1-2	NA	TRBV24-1	CATSEGGLNSNYGYTF	TGTGCCACCAGTGAAGGGGGGCTTAATTCTAACTATGGCTACACCTTC
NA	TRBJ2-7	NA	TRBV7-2	CASSLGYGVGSYEQYF	TGTGCCAGCAGCTTGGGTTATGGAGTAGGTTCCTACGAGCAGTACTTC
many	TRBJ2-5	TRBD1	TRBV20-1	CSAHPRDRGRETQYF	TGCAGTGCTCACCCCCGGGACAGGGGGCGGGAGACCCAGTACTTC
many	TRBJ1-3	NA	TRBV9	CASSPSTGYSGNTIYF	TGTGCCAGCAGCCCTTCGACCGGGTACTCTGGAAACACCATATATTTT